This note documents a single T cell receptor beta chain sequence. Its antigen is unidentified. These data belong to a study of T cell responses to AZD1222 COVID-19 vaccine. Study-wide findings and caveats: The study identified only five to seven AZD1222 recipients as seropositive at baseline. The breadth and depth of Spike-specific TCRs increased once two AZD1222 doses had been given. There were mostly white British donors and more females than males, and clonal diversity was possibly underestimated. The span of vaccine-associated CD4 TCRs extended across spike, with dominance at 160-218 and 743-854.

The germline CDR1 and CDR2 sequences are MNHNS and SASEGT. Trimming took 2 bases from V and 10 from J; bases not matched to a gene: 3. This CDR3 contains 14 residues. Produced via immunoSEQ multiplex PCR; TCRdb's table is partial and in-frame only. The sample shows about 120,000 clones, around 93% of them seen only once. This sample comprised peripheral blood, obtained on day 0 of AZD1222 vaccination. This TCR was recovered from an adult in good health. This chain uses TRBV6-1 with TRBJ1-6; 9 bases agree with TRBD1. CDR3 loop: CASSERTGVSPLHF. CDR3 DNA sequence: TGTGCCAGCAGTGAACGGACAGGGGTCTCACCCCTCCACTTT.